This T cell receptor (beta chain) was found in a study of shared clonotypes between healthy human individuals (TCRdb year 2020). About the study as a whole: The cohort included a few men and a couple of women between 18 and 49 years of age. For each donor, CD4 naive and CD4 memory were each given three plates, CD8 naive was given two plates, and CD8 memory was given one plate. Blood TCR repertoires of five healthy adults were deeply sequenced to estimate repertoire size and the extent of clonotype sharing between individuals. To increase sequencing depth and limit assay-specific biases, TCR repertoire library preparation and sequencing were carried out by different laboratories using diverse techniques. Between about 0.85 and 10 billion PBMCs per donor were obtained by leukapheresis. Overall study outcomes, separate from this receptor: Naive subsets generally had larger estimated clonotype richness than memory subsets. About 5% of naive CD4, approximately 3.7% of naive CD8, around 2.3% of memory CD4, and around 0.42% of memory CD8 clonotypes were shared across several donors. Sampling was restricted to blood, and TCR repertoires in tissue are likely to differ from TCR repertoires in blood. Because the study included a small number of donors, the genetic and exposure-history diversity represented was limited. Rarefaction of sorted-subset datasets indicated incomplete sequencing despite the large sequencing depth. Compared with non-shared clonotypes, the clonotypes found in all four sorted-subset donors had higher generation probabilities. Based on pairwise subsampling, the degree of clonotype sharing among donors was expected to be affected by sequencing depth.

TCR CDR3 regions were amplified from genomic DNA by multiplex PCR using the deep immunoSEQ assay. Extracted genomic DNA from each cell subset was spread evenly across all wells of several immunoSEQ 96-well plates, with each plate serving as a replicate. For sorted subsets, approximately 0.2 ug of genomic DNA, equivalent to some 33,000 T cell genomes, went into each replicate PCR. The purified libraries were quantified using a Qubit 3.0 fluorometer, sized with a Bioanalyzer 2100, and then quantified again using the KAPA Library Quantification kit. A separate single-read 150-cycle Illumina NextSeq 550 flow cell was used to sequence each immunoSEQ 96-well plate. Per the authors' processing: Because only junctional sequences without quality scores were contained in the immunoSEQ output, filtering matching that applied to full-length reads could not be performed. Sequences were annotated with PyIR, a Python wrapper for IgBLAST v1.9, using IMGT germline references to assign V/J genes and CDR3. Reads were filtered out if the reads had weak V/J assignments (E-value above 1e-6), no CDR3, stop codons, out-of-frame junctions, or ambiguous translated residues. V3J clonotypes were defined as sequences sharing an identical inferred V gene, J gene, and CDR3 amino acid sequence. The percentage overlap between two repertoires was calculated by dividing the number of shared unique clonotypes by the size of the smaller repertoire. Repertoire richness was assessed with RTK rarefaction, the Chao1 estimator, and Recon v2.1 estimates of unobserved clonotypes. For all TCRbeta clonotypes obtained by the gDNA method from four donors, generation probabilities were computed with OLGA. TCRdb re-hosts the immuneACCESS table, in-frame sequences only. Its copies lack some clones; in the studies checked, an unresolved V gene accounts for under half of them, and the cause for the rest is not known. V, J and clone size are those of that table, while D and trimming were read from the DNA. For this sample there are millions of clones; about 95% appear just once. The top ten constitute 0.85% to 1.2% of the sample.

Details on this clone: The antigen this receptor binds is unknown. Within one base of it there is no much larger clone, and no base qualities were kept.

The cysteine opens and the phenylalanine closes a CDR3 of 15 amino acids. Here the CDR3 DNA is all that survives: 45 bases in frame from base 1. After removal of 5 bases from V and 7 bases from J, the junction retains 13 bases not matched to a gene. CDR1 and CDR2 are read off the germline V gene (reference sequence) as PRHDT and FYEKMQ. CD8 naive samples were obtained by positive selection for CCR7 among CD45RO-negative cells, yielding a CD45RA+CCR7+ population from which TemRA cells were excluded. Healthy HIV-negative adults with no recently reported acute infections or vaccinations were included as donors. Every donor was a Caucasian adult living in Nashville, Tennessee, USA. After blood collection by leukapheresis, PBMCs were isolated using Ficoll-Histopaque density gradient centrifugation and then cryopreserved in the vapor phase of liquid nitrogen. Analytical flow cytometry was used to check the purity and quantity of each magnetically sorted T cell population. From each sorted fraction, genomic DNA was isolated and quantified by UV absorbance on a Nanodrop 2000c.

The sample comprised naive CD8+ T cells sorted from blood. What this sample's cell subset or site label stands for: CD45RA+CCR7+. The V and J genes are TRBV13 and TRBJ2-7; 8 nucleotides in the junction match TRBD2. The sequence was collected from a man younger than 35 in good health. The CDR3 protein: CASSPAVAGYREQYF. The DNA sequence follows: TGTGCCAGCAGCCCCGCGGTAGCGGGATATAGAGAGCAGTACTTC.